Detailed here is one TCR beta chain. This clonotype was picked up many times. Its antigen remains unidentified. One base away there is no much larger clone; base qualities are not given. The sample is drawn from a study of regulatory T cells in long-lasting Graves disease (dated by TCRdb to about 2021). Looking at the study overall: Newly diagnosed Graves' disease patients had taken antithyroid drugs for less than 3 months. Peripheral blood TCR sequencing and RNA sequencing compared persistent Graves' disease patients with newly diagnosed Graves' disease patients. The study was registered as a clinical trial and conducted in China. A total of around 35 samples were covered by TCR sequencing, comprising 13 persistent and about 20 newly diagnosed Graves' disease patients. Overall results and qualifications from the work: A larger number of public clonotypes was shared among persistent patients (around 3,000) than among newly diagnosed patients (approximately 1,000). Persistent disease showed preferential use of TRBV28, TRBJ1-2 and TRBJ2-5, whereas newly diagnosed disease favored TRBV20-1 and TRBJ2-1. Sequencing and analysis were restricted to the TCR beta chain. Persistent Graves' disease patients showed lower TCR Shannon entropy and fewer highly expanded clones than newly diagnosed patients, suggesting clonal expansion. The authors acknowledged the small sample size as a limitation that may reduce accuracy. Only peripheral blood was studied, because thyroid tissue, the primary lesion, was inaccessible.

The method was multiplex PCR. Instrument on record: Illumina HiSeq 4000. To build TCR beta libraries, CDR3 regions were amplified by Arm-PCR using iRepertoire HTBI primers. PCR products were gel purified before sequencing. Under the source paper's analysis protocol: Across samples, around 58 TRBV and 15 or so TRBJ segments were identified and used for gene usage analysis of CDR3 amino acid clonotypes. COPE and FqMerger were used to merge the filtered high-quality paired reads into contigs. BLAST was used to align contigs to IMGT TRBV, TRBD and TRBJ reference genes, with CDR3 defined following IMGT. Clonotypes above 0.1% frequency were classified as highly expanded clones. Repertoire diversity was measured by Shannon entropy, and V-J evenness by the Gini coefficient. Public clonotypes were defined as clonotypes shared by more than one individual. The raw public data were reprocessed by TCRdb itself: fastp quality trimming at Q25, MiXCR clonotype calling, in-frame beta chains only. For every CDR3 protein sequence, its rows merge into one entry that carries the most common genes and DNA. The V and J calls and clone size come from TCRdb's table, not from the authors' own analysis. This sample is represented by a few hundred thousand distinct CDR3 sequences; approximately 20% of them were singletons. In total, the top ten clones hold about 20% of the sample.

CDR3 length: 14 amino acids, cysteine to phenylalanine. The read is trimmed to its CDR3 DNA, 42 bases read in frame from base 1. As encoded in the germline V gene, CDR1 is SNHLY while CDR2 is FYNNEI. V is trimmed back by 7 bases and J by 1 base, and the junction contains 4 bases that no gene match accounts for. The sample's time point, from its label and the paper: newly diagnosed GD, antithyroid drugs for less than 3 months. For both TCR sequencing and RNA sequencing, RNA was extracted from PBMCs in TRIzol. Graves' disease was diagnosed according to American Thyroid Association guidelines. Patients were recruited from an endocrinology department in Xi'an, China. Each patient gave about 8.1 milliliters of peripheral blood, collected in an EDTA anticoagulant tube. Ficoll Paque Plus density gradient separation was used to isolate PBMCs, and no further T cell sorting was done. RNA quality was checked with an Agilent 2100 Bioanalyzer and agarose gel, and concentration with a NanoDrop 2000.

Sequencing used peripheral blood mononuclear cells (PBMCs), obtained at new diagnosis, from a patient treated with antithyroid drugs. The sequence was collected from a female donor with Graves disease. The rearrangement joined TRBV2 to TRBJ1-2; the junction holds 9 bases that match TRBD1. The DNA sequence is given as TGTGCCAGCAAACAGGGGGCCTTTAACTATGGCTACACCTTC. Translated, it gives CASKQGAFNYGYTF.